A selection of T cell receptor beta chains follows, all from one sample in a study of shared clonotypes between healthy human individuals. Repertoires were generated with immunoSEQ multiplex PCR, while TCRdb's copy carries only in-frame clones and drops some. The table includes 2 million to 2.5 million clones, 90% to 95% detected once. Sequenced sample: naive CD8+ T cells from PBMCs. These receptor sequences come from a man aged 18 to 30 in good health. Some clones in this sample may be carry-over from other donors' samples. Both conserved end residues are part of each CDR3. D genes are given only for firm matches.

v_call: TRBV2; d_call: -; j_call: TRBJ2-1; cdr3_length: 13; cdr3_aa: CASSGKSYNEQFF
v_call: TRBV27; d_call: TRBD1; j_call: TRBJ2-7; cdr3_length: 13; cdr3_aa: CASSKTGSYEQYF
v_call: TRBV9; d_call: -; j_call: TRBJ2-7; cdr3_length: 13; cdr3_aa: CASSQWGAGEQYF
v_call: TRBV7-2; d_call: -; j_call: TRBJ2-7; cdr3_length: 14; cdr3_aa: CASSSRDSRYEQYF
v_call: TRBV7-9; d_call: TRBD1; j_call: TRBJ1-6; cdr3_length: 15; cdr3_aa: CASSLARGIGSPLHF
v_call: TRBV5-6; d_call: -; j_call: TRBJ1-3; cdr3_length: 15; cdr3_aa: CASSLFAGAGNTIYF
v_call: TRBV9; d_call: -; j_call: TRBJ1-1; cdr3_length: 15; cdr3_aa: CASSVALGGATEAFF
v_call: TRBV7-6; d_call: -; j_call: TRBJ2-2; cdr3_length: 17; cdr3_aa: CASSLEFGQANTGELFF
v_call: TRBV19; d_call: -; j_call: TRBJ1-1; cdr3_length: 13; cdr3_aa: CASSFTGNTEAFF
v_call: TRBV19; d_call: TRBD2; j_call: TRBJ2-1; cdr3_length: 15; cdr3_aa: CASTSAGLAANEQFF
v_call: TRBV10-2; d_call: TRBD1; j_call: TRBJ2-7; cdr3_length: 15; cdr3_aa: CASRHPGQGAYEQYF
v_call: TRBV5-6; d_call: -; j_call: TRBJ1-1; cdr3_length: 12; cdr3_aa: CASSFSGTEAFF
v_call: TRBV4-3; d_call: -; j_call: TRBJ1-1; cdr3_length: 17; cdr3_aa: CASSQDRAGRMNTEAFF
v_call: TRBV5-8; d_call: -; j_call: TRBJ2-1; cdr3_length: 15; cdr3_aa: CASSLVYWTTNEQFF
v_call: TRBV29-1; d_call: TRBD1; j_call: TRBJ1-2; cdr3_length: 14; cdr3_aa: CSVDFGQGTYGYTF
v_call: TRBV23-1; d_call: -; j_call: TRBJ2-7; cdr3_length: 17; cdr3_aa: CASSQLQGWGFSYEQYF
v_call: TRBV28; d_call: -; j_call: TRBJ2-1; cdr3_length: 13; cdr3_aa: CASSPGERNEQFF
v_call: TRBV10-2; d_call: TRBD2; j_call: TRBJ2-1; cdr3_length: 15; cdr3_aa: CASSGGLADYNEQFF
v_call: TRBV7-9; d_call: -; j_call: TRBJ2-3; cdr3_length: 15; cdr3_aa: CASSSLGTPQDTQYF
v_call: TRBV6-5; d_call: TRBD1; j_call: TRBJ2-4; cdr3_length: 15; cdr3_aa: CASSTMTGLGNIQYF
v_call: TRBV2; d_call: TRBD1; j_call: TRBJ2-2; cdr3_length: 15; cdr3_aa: CASRDRGLNTGELFF
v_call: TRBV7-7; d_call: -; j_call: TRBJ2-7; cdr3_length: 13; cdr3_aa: CASSERQGFEQYF
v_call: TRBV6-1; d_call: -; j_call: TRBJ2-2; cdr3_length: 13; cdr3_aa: CASSELEGRELFF
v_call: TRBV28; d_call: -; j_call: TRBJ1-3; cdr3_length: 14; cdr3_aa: CASSLYHSGNTIYF
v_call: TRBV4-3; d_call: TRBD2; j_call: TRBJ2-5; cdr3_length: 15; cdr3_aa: CASSPGLAGVETQYF
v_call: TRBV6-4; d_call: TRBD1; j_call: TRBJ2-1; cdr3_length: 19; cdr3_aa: CASSDSFSRLGTGGNEQFF
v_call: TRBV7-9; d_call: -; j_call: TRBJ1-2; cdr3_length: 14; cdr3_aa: CASSLEVSANGYTF
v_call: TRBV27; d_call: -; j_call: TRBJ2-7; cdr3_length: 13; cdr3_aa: CASSALIPYEQYF
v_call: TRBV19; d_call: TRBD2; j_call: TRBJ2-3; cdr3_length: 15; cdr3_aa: CASSVTSGRLYTQYF
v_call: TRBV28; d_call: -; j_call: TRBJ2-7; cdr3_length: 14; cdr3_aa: CASSSRLTGHEQYF
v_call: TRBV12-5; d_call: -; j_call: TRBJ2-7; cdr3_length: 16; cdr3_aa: CASGLRAAGAPSEQYF
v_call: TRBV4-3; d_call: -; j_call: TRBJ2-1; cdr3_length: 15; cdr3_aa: CASSPQVVKASEQFF
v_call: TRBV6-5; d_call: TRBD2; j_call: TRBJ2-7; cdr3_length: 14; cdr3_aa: CASRKFGGRDEQYF
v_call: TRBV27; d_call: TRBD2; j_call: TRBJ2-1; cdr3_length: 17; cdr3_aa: CASSLLELAGGYDEQFF
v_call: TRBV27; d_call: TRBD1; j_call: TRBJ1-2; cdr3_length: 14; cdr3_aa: CASSFRRGLGGYTF
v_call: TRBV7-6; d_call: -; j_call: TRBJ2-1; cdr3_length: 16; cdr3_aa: CASSLGAGAARNEQFF
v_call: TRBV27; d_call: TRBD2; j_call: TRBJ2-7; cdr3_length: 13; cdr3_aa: CASRGLAGYEQYF
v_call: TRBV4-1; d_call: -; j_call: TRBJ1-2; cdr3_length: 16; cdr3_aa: CASSQDPRGFGYGYTF
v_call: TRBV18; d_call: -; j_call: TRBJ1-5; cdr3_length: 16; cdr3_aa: CASSPGIQGRGQPQHF
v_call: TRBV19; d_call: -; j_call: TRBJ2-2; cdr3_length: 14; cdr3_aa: CASSIFMGMGELFF
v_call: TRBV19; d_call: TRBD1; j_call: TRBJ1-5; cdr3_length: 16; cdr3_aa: CASRKVRTGWGQPQHF
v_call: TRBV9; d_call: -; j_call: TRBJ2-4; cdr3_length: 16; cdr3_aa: CASSVDGGGLINIQYF
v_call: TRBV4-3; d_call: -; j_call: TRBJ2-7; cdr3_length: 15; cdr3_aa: CASSQDRGAPYEQYF
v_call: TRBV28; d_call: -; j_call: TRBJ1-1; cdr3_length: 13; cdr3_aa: CASSFPGDTEAFF
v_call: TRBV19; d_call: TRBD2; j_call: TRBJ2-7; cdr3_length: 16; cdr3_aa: CASSLWTSGRPYEQYF
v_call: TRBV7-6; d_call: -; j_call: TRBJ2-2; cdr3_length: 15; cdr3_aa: CASIPGLAPTGELFF
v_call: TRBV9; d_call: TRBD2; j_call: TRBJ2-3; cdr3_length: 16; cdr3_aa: CASSVNSGSSLYGQYF
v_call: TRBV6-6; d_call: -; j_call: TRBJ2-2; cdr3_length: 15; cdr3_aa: CASRPRGANTGELFF